This TCR beta chain was recorded in a study of human T cells and chemical hapten exposure. Whole-study context: The sensitizing agent was 2% DPC, placed on about 2 cm by about 2 cm of upper inner arm skin. General observations from the study: In the PT1 data, expanded TCR counts showed a positive correlation with patch test score. Expanded TCRs made up significantly more big CDR3 similarity clusters than controls did.

V was clipped by 6 bases and J by 0 bases, with 17 bases between them. The CDR3 spans 17 residues. Germline values: CDR1 KGHSH, CDR2 LQKENI. At least ten counts were recorded for this clonotype. The antigen is undetermined. Time point of the sample: pre-sensitization, week 0. Treatment of the sample: therapeutic diphenylcyclopropenone sensitization with weekly scalp DPC. Each cDNA molecule in the library carried unique molecular identifiers. TCRdb itself ran the RACE reads through MiXCR, one entry per CDR3 protein. The sample contains about 51,000 distinct CDR3 sequences, roughly 8.8% of which appear only once.

This chain joins TRBV18 and TRBJ2-2; D might be TRBD1 or TRBD2, each matching 5 bases. The clonotype originates from a woman aged 40 to 49 with alopecia areata. Some clones in this sample may be carry-over from other donors' samples. Here the sequenced sample was whole blood, taken in connection with sensitization to the hapten diphenylcyclopropenone (DPC). The CDR3 loop is CASSEPRGLSNTGELFF. CDR3 coding DNA: TGTGCCAGCTCCGAACCCCGGGGCCTTTCGAACACCGGGGAGCTGTTTTTT.